These 8 T cell receptor beta chains were all obtained from the same sample, sequenced in a study of blood T cell repertoires in COVID-19. TCRdb keeps only in-frame clones here, not all; method: immunoSEQ multiplex PCR. The sample has about 110,000 clones, around nine tenths seen once. The sample was peripheral blood. The receptors derive from a human donor in a cohort sampled during active COVID-19.

V and J are TRBV6-5 and TRBJ1-6, with a tentative D call TRBD1 (6 bases). This CDR3 has 16 amino acids. V was pared by 2 bases and J by 10 bases, with 18 bases between. Germline-derived CDR1 and CDR2 are MNHEY and SVGAGI. CDR3 sequence (DNA): TGTGCCAGCAGTTACGAGGGGGTTGATCTCGGCTCACCCCTCCACTTT. Protein: CASSYEGVDLGSPLHF.

The chain combines TRBV24-1 with TRBJ2-3; 11 bases match TRBD2. This CDR3 contains 16 residues. Losses at the gene ends were 5 bases for V and 10 bases for J; bases not matched to a gene: 13. From germline, CDR1 is KGHDR and CDR2 SFDVKD. CDR3: CATSGGSGREKVAQYF. CDR3 sequence (DNA): TGTGCCACCAGTGGGGGTAGCGGGAGGGAGAAGGTTGCGCAGTATTTT.

The chain carries TRBV20-1 and TRBJ2-7; 7 nucleotides agree with TRBD1. V gave up 5 bases and J gave up 11 bases; unmatched junction bases: 9. From germline, CDR1 is DFQATT and CDR2 SNEGSKA (reference sequence). This CDR3 comprises 11 residues. CDR3 loop: CSAGRQGPEYF. As DNA, the CDR3 is TGCAGTGCTGGGAGACAGGGCCCGGAGTACTTC.

The rearrangement uses TRBV28 and TRBJ2-7, with D possibly being TRBD2 (6 bases). In germline, CDR1 is MDHEN, CDR2 SYDVKM. Deletions cut 4 bases from V and 6 bases from J, with 19 bases between. The CDR3 consists of 15 residues. The CDR3 loop reads CASSSLAGLLIEQYF. The CDR3 bases are TGTGCCAGCAGTTCGCTTGCGGGACTCCTAATCGAGCAGTACTTC.

The rearrangement links TRBV5-6 to TRBJ2-1; perhaps TRBD2 as D (5 bases). The CDR3 length is 13 residues. The germline gives CDR1 SGHDT, CDR2 YYEEEE. V gave up 4 bases and J gave up 3 bases, with 8 bases separating them. For the CDR3, the DNA is TGTGCCAGCAGCGAGGACTTCTACAATGAGCAGTTCTTC. This sequence encodes CASSEDFYNEQFF. The whole variable domain, remainder taken from reference TRBV5-6 and TRBJ2-1, is DAGVTQSPTHLIKTRGQQVTLRCSPKSGHDTVSWYQQALGQGPQFIFQYYEEEERQRGNFPDRFSGHQFPNYSSELNVNALLLGDSALYLCASSEDFYNEQFFGPGTRLTVL.

Remarks on this clone: This likely reflects a read error, since a far larger clone is one base away. The chain couples TRBV12-3 or TRBV12-4 to TRBJ1-1; D remains ambiguous. Trimming removed 6 bases from V and 1 base from J, with 9 bases in between. There are 13 residues in the CDR3. The CDR3 DNA sequence: TGTGCCAGCAGCCTCGCGGAGAACACTGAAGCTTTCTTT. It is translated as CASSLAENTEAFF.

This clone was detected only once. The V gene is TRBV5-1, the J gene TRBJ2-1, with 10 bases that match TRBD2. The CDR3 has 16 amino acids. V shed 2 bases, J shed 1 base, and the junction held 3 bases outside the gene matches. Germline CDR1 is SGHRS and CDR2 is YFSETQ. For the CDR3, the DNA is TGCGCCAGCAGCTTTGGTAGCGGGGGGTCCTACAATGAGCAGTTCTTC. The encoded protein is CASSFGSGGSYNEQFF.

The table lists this clone with a count of one. The rearrangement uses TRBV6-5 and TRBJ1-1, with D perhaps matching TRBD1 (5 bases). Germline V gene lookup returns CDR1 MNHEY and CDR2 SVGAGI. The CDR3 spans 14 residues. V was pared by 7 bases and J by 0 bases, with 12 bases between. CDR3 protein: CASTTGGVNTEAFF. The CDR3 nucleotides read TGTGCCAGCACCACTGGAGGGGTGAACACTGAAGCTTTCTTT.